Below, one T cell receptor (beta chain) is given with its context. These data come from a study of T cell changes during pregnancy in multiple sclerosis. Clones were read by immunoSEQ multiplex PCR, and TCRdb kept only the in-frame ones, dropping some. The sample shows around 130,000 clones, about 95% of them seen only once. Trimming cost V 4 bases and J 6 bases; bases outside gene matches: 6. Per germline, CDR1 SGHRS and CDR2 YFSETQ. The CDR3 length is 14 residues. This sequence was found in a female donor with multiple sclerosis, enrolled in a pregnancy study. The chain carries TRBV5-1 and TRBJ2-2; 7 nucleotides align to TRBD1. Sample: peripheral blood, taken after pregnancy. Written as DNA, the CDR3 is TGCGCCAGCAGCCCACAACAGGGGCCCGGGGAGCTGTTTTTT. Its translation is CASSPQQGPGELFF.